This is a list of T cell receptor beta chains from one sample in a study of T cell responses to AZD1222 COVID-19 vaccine. The data were produced by immunoSEQ multiplex PCR, yet TCRdb's version contains in-frame clones alone and is incomplete. The table records 95,000 to 130,000 clones, around 92% of them present only once. The specimen comprised peripheral blood, sampled on day 0 of AZD1222 vaccination. The receptors were sampled from an adult in good health. Each CDR3 is given without its conserved first and last residue. Each record gives: CDR3 protein, J gene, V gene.

ASSLDSLANQY,TRBJ2-3,TRBV7-9
ASSPRKGAGGGYT,TRBJ1-2,TRBV25-1
ASKSGGRAGNEQF,TRBJ2-1,TRBV19
ATSVRTGELF,TRBJ2-2,TRBV24-1
ASSGRGGTTLTDTQY,TRBJ2-3,TRBV10-2
ASSTPSGRGTDTQY,TRBJ2-3,TRBV7-9
ASSWGGGFYGYT,TRBJ1-2,TRBV27
ASSGSRGGNIQY,TRBJ2-4,TRBV27
ASSFTANTEAF,TRBJ1-1,TRBV27
ASSYRPPWELREKLF,TRBJ1-4,TRBV6-2/TRBV6-3
ASSQGYQPQH,TRBJ1-5,TRBV3-1/TRBV3-2